This T cell receptor beta chain was profiled in a study of CD8+CD57+ T cells in acquired aplastic anemia. Study details: When averaged, DNA from sorted CD4+ and CD8+ cells came to 3 to 4 ug.

This CDR3 spans 15 amino acids. The germline V gene has CDR1 SGHDT and CDR2 YYEEEE. The V end was cut by 2 bases, the J end by 4 bases, with 12 bases between. CDR3 and TCR beta VDJ profiling relied on genomic DNA as the template. TCRdb redid the calling of the reads with MiXCR, one entry per CDR3 protein. Among fewer than 200,000 distinct CDR3 sequences, less than 60% were seen once, and the ten largest hold roughly 1.8%. This clonotype was observed at least ten times. Sequenced patients had shown CD8+CD57+ cell expansion by flow cytometry. With no exception, the patients had severe acquired aplastic anemia. Blood sampling was performed on the patients, and none of them had received therapy by then.

This rearrangement joins TRBV5-6 to TRBJ2-2; D is undetermined. Sequenced input: sorted CD4+, CD8+, or CD8+CD57+ T cells (not recorded which) from PBMCs. This TCR was recovered from a human donor with aplastic anemia. The CDR3 sequence is CASSLRWWPTGELFF. In DNA, the CDR3 is TGTGCCAGCAGCTTACGATGGTGGCCCACCGGGGAGCTGTTTTTT.